This T cell receptor beta chain was captured by sequencing in a study of cytomegalovirus exposure and HLA in healthy donors. To note about this clone: As yet, its antigen is unknown.

Findings and limits, study-wide: Earlier analysis looked at TCR beta V segments, and most were productive about 90% or about 30% of the time. Researchers reported from a later analysis that most CMV-associated TCR beta chains appeared HLA-restricted. Differences between HLA loci emerged in a later analysis of TCR association rates, with DRB1 most and HLA-C fewest. In a later analysis, common viral pathogens appeared linked to several of the most significant clusters.

Use of 60 Vbeta and 13 Jbeta primers characterized the PCR. Measured with immunoSEQ multiplex PCR; TCRdb has only the in-frame clones, and not every one. The table records approximately 260,000 clones, roughly 91% of them present only once. This sequence was found in a girl aged 2 to 9 in good health and CMV-seronegative. The source material was PBMCs.

The CDR3 here is CASSLEGGAYEQYF. The CDR3 coding sequence is TGTGCCAGCAGCTTAGAAGGCGGGGCCTACGAGCAGTACTTC. The chain has TRBV11-2 and TRBJ2-7, with D possibly being TRBD2 (6 bases). Trimming removed 0 bases at V and 2 bases at J, with 8 bases between. This CDR3 comprises 14 residues. Germline CDR1 is SGHAT and CDR2 is FQNNGV.